A single sample is the source of the 21 T cell receptor beta chains below, sequenced in a study of cytomegalovirus exposure and HLA in healthy donors. Primers included in the PCR were 60 Vbeta and 13 Jbeta primers. The assay was immunoSEQ multiplex PCR, and TCRdb's table has in-frame clones only and misses some. The data contain about 90,000 clones, around 71% of them singletons. The sample was PBMCs. Receptors were obtained from a man younger than 45 in good health and CMV-seronegative.

The sample holds a few counts of this clone. This rearrangement joins TRBV10-3 to TRBJ1-5, with 9 positions matching TRBD1. CDR1 ENHRY and CDR2 SYGVKD come from the germline V gene. This CDR3 has 16 amino acids. Trimming cost V 2 bases and J 5 bases; bases outside gene matches: 7. CDR3 nucleotides: TGTGCCATCAGTGAGGCGGGACAGGGTGTGGATCAGCCCCAGCATTTT. This codes for CAISEAGQGVDQPQHF.

Turning to this clone: Without the conserved terminal phenylalanine or tryptophan, this CDR3 likely stems from a read error. For the CDR3, the DNA is TGTGCCAGCAGCCAAGATTTTACGGACAGGGGTTCCACTGAAGCTTTCCTT. This sequence encodes CASSQDFTDRGSTEAFL. The chain links TRBV4-2 to TRBJ1-1, with 9 bases lining up with TRBD1. This CDR3 comprises 17 residues. Germline V gene data show CDR1 as LGHNA and CDR2 as YNFKEQ. V was clipped by 0 bases and J by 4 bases; unmatched bases: 9.

The V call is TRBV30, the J call TRBJ1-1; D is unresolved. Trimming shortened V by 7 bases and J by 0 bases, and 12 bases separated the two germline ends. Germline V gene sequence: CDR1 GTSNPN, CDR2 SVGIG (reference sequence). The CDR3 has 13 residues. CDR3 protein: CAYSPGMNTEAFF. CDR3 nucleotides: TGTGCCTACTCTCCGGGGATGAACACTGAAGCTTTCTTT.

The chain combines TRBV11-3 with TRBJ2-3; 10 nucleotides line up with TRBD2. V lost 5 bases and J lost 0; bases outside the gene matches: 17. The germline V gene has CDR1 SGHNT and CDR2 YENEEA. This CDR3 comprises 20 residues. CDR3 amino acids: CASSPYSGGSSPASTDTQYF. CDR3 DNA sequence: TGTGCCAGCAGCCCCTATAGCGGGGGGTCCTCCCCCGCTAGCACAGATACGCAGTATTTT.

This chain uses TRBV7-2 with TRBJ1-4, with TRBD1 identical over 8 bases. The junction had 3 bases not matched to a gene; V was cut back by 1 base and J by 8 bases. The CDR3 is 14 amino acids. Germline V gene sequence: CDR1 SGHTA, CDR2 FQGNSA. The CDR3 coding sequence is TGTGCCAGCAGCTTAGGACAGGGGATGGAAAAACTGTTTTTT. The encoded protein is CASSLGQGMEKLFF.

In its sample, this clone was seen a few times. The V gene is TRBV28, the J gene TRBJ2-7; D unresolved. The CDR3 is made up of 12 amino acids. Germline V gene sequence: CDR1 MDHEN, CDR2 SYDVKM. Between the trimmed V and J ends, which lost 3 bases and 3 bases, there was a span of 6 bases. CDR3 DNA sequence: TGTGCCAGCAGTTTCCCCGGCTACGAGCAGTACTTC. Residues: CASSFPGYEQYF.

CDR3 bases: TGTGCCAGTAGTACCGACAGGGACATTCGCGGGCAGCCCCAGCATTTT. This gives the protein CASSTDRDIRGQPQHF. The chain recombines TRBV19 with TRBJ1-5; 7 bases are shared with TRBD1. Germline CDR1 LNHDA, CDR2 SQIVND (reference sequence). CDR3 length: 16 residues. Trimming cost V 4 bases and J 7 bases; bases outside gene matches: 13.

The V call is TRBV29-1, the J call TRBJ1-2, with TRBD1 matching 9 bases. Germline assignment: CDR1 SQVTM and CDR2 ANQGSEA. This CDR3 is built from 13 residues. V shed 4 bases and J 8 bases; nucleotides not matched to a gene: 8. This CDR3 reads CSVAPQGAGGYTF. Written as DNA, the CDR3 is TGCAGCGTTGCCCCACAGGGGGCGGGGGGCTACACCTTC.

This chain uses TRBV30 with TRBJ1-5, with a possible D match to TRBD1 (6 bases). The CDR3 is 13 amino acids. CDR1 is GTSNPN, CDR2 SVGIG, per germline (reference sequence). V was pared by 2 bases and J by 3 bases, with 8 bases between. The CDR3 spells CAWSRGANQPQHF. CDR3 nucleotide sequence: TGTGCCTGGAGTCGGGGGGCCAATCAGCCCCAGCATTTT.

Only a few counts were recorded for this clone. The CDR3 DNA reads as TGTGCCAGCAGCGAGCCCCAACAGGGGCGGCAAGAGACCCAGTACTTC. Translating gives CASSEPQQGRQETQYF. The rearrangement joins TRBV9 to TRBJ2-5; 7 bases line up with TRBD1. The CDR3 contains 16 residues. CDR1 and CDR2 from the germline V gene are SGDLS and YYNGEE. Trimming took 3 bases from V and 2 from J; bases not matched to a gene: 10.

CDR3 DNA sequence: TGCGCCAGCAGCTTCTTTCGGACAGAGATGACTCTCCGGGCCAACGTCCTGACTTTC. Translating it yields CASSFFRTEMTLRANVLTF. This rearrangement joins TRBV5-1 to TRBJ2-6; possibly TRBD1 for D (6 bases). The CDR3 is made up of 19 amino acids. V gave up 2 bases and J gave up 5 bases, with 23 bases separating them. Germline loops: CDR1 SGHRS, CDR2 YFSETQ.

The chain combines TRBV29-1 with TRBJ1-2; D remains ambiguous. The germline V gene encodes CDR1 SQVTM and CDR2 ANQGSEA. Trimming removed 4 bases at V and 4 bases at J, with 13 bases between. There are 13 residues in the CDR3. The CDR3 sequence: CSVVGRGSYGYTF. CDR3 bases: TGCAGCGTTGTCGGACGGGGAAGCTATGGCTACACCTTC.

The V and J genes are TRBV6-1 and TRBJ1-2; D perhaps matches TRBD1 (5 bases). Germline loops: CDR1 MNHNS, CDR2 SASEGT. The V end was cut by 2 bases, the J end by 4 bases, with 11 bases between. The length of the CDR3 is 14 residues. The CDR3 reads CASSESQGLYGYTF. For the CDR3, the DNA is TGTGCCAGCAGTGAATCTCAGGGCCTCTATGGCTACACCTTC.

This clone was seen a few times. V usage is TRBV4-1 and J usage is TRBJ1-4; D is possibly TRBD1 (6 bases). CDR1 MGHRA and CDR2 YSYEKL come from the germline V gene. Trimming removed 0 bases at V and 16 bases at J, with 15 bases between. This CDR3 has 13 residues. CDR3 nucleotide sequence: TGCGCCAGCAGCCAAGATCTGGGGGCACGTCAGTTTTTT. Its protein is CASSQDLGARQFF.

The CDR3 DNA reads TGTGCCAGCACGACAGGGAGGAACTATGGCTACACCTTC. Translating gives CASTTGRNYGYTF. The chain has TRBV2 and TRBJ1-2; TRBD1 aligns across 7 bases. V was clipped by 7 bases and J by 2 bases; unmatched bases: 4. This CDR3 spans 13 amino acids. Germline CDR1 and CDR2: SNHLY and FYNNEI. The variable domain in full, completed from reference TRBV2 and TRBJ1-2, reads EPEVTQTPSHQVTQMGQEVILRCVPISNHLYFYWYRQILGQKVEFLVSFYNNEISEKSEIFDDQFSVERPDGSNFTLKIRSTKLEDSAMYFCASTTGRNYGYTFGSGTRLTVV.

This clone was found a few times. This rearrangement joins TRBV9 to TRBJ2-2; 7 bases line up with TRBD2. Trimming at V came to 4 bases and at J to 3 bases, leaving 6 bases not matched to a gene. The V gene's germline CDR1 is SGDLS and CDR2 YYNGEE. There are 15 residues in the CDR3. The DNA for the CDR3 is TGTGCCAGCAGCTCAGAGGGGAGGGACACCGGGGAGCTGTTTTTT. Amino acids: CASSSEGRDTGELFF.

The chain employs TRBV10-3 and TRBJ1-2; tentative D call: TRBD1 (6 bases). There are 11 residues in the CDR3. V lost 8 bases to trimming and J lost 4 bases, with 8 bases between them. The germline CDR1 and CDR2 sequences are ENHRY and SYGVKD. The CDR3 region has the DNA TGTGCCATCGAAGGGGGCTATGGCTACACCTTC. As protein: CAIEGGYGYTF.

CDR3 coding DNA: TGTGCCAGCAGTTTATCGGGGACACGCGGCTACACCTTC. Translation: CASSLSGTRGYTF. This chain links TRBV27 with TRBJ1-2; maybe TRBD1 (6 bases). CDR1 and CDR2 from the germline V gene are MNHEY and SMNVEV (reference sequence). The CDR3 has 13 residues. V was cut by 0 bases and J by 8 bases, with 10 bases left in between.

This rearrangement joins TRBV4-1 to TRBJ1-5; D remains ambiguous. The V gene lost 0 bases and the J gene lost 3 bases, with 9 bases spanning the gap. Per the germline V gene, CDR1 is MGHRA and CDR2 is YSYEKL. The CDR3 has 15 amino acids. The CDR3 reads CASSQDHRFNQPQHF. For the CDR3, the DNA is TGCGCCAGCAGCCAAGATCACAGATTCAATCAGCCCCAGCATTTT.

The genes are TRBV19 and TRBJ2-5; D not certain. The tail of the sequence fits TRBJ2-7 better, so the J call may be wrong. CDR1 LNHDA and CDR2 SQIVND come from the germline V gene (reference sequence). The CDR3 is 13 residues long. CDR3 sequence: CASSIVEADEQYF. For the CDR3, the DNA is TGTGCCAGTAGTATAGTAGAGGCAGACGAGCAGTACTTC.

CDR3 bases: TGCAGCGTTGCCGGGACTAGCTACGAGCAGTACTTC. Amino acid sequence: CSVAGTSYEQYF. V and J are TRBV29-1 and TRBJ2-7, with TRBD2 identical over 8 bases. This CDR3 spans 12 amino acids. Losses at the gene ends were 4 bases for V and 3 bases for J; bases not matched to a gene: 2. Germline assignment: CDR1 SQVTM and CDR2 ANQGSEA.